One sample yielded the 29 T cell receptor beta chains listed below, sequenced in a study of glioma-infiltrating T cells. TCR alpha and beta CDR3 regions were amplified from RNA using iRepertoire nested multiplex PCR. MiXCR, run by TCRdb on the multiplex PCR reads, gives a single entry per CDR3 protein. The top ten hold 20% to 25% of the sample, which has about 200,000 distinct CDR3 sequences, about 32% seen once. The sample consisted of glioma tissue, nonneoplastic brain tissue, or PBMCs (not recorded which). These receptors were taken from a human donor with low-grade glioma or glioblastoma, undergoing nonglioma brain surgery, or in good health (not recorded which).

The rearrangement joins TRBV3-1 to TRBJ2-7; D is unclear. Trimming removed 1 base from V and 10 bases from J, with 11 bases in between. Germline CDR1 LGHDT, CDR2 YNNKEL (reference sequence). The CDR3 has 12 residues. The CDR3 DNA reads as TGTGCCAGCAGCCAAGTCGCTACAGTCCAGTACTTC. Its protein product is CASSQVATVQYF.

The sample holds many counts of this clonotype. The genes are TRBV20-1 and TRBJ1-2, with D perhaps TRBD1 (6 bases). Germline V gene sequence: CDR1 DFQATT, CDR2 SNEGSKA (reference sequence). V was trimmed by 5 bases and J by 5 bases, leaving 21 bases between them. The CDR3 extends over 15 amino acids. Written as DNA, the CDR3 is TGCAGTGCTCTAACCCGACAGGAGGGGACATATGGCTACACCTTC. This sequence encodes CSALTRQEGTYGYTF.

As to this clonotype: One base away lies a much larger clone, so this may be a sequencing read error. It is likely a read error, because the conserved phenylalanine at the end of the CDR3 is missing. The chain joins TRBV2 to TRBJ2-7; 7 bases agree with TRBD2. CDR3 length: 16 residues. Germline assignment: CDR1 SNHLY and CDR2 FYNNEI. Trimming took 6 bases from V and 0 from J; bases not matched to a gene: 11. The CDR3, as DNA: TGTGCCAGCAGGAAACAAACCTCTAGCGGCTCCTACGAGCAGTACCTC. This codes for CASRKQTSSGSYEQYL.

This clonotype showed up just a few times. This rearrangement joins TRBV5-4 to TRBJ2-5, with D perhaps matching TRBD1 or TRBD2 (7 bases each). Trimming pared 1 base from V and 4 bases from J, leaving 14 bases between. CDR3 length equals 15 residues. Germline V gene lookup returns CDR1 SGHNT and CDR2 YYREEE (reference sequence). CDR3 DNA sequence: TGTGCCAGCAGCTTGCCAGGGGGGGAATCAGAGACCCAGTACTTC. Translation: CASSLPGGESETQYF. Using reference TRBV5-4 and TRBJ2-5 for the parts outside the CDR3, the full variable domain is ETGVTQSPTHLIKTRGQQVTLRCSSQSGHNTVSWYQQALGQGPQFIFQYYREEENGRGNFPPRFSGLQFPNYSSELNVNALELDDSALYLCASSLPGGESETQYFGPGTRLLVL.

V usage is TRBV12-3 or TRBV12-4 and J usage is TRBJ2-1; TRBD2 aligns across 10 bases. This CDR3 comprises 15 residues. V was pared by 3 bases and J by 6 bases, with 5 bases of the junction left unmatched. The CDR3 DNA reads TGTGCCAGCAGTTTCCTAGCGGGAGTCACCAATGAGCAGTTCTTC. As protein: CASSFLAGVTNEQFF.

This chain uses TRBV2 with TRBJ1-5, with D perhaps TRBD1 (5 bases). CDR3 length: 16 amino acids. With 5 bases removed from V and 6 bases from J, the gap between germline ends came to 20 bases. From germline, CDR1 is SNHLY and CDR2 FYNNEI. CDR3 amino acids: CASSLNIPRGSQPQHF. In DNA, the CDR3 is TGTGCCAGCAGTCTAAACATTCCTCGGGGGAGTCAGCCCCAGCATTTT.

Comment on this clonotype: A clone one base away is much larger, so this may be a read error. The rearrangement joins TRBV3-1 to TRBJ2-1, with a possible D match to TRBD2 (6 bases). The CDR3 has 16 amino acids. The germline V and J ends were trimmed by 1 base and 5 bases, with 15 bases remaining between them. The V gene's germline CDR1 is LGHDT and CDR2 YNNKEL (reference sequence). CDR3 sequence: CASSQVTSLLDNEQFF. The CDR3 bases are TGTGCCAGCAGCCAAGTTACTAGCCTCCTTGACAATGAGCAGTTCTTC.

The table lists this clonotype with many counts. The CDR3 loop reads CATSRDPSSYNEQFF. For the CDR3, the DNA is TGTGCCACCAGCAGAGATCCGAGCTCCTACAATGAGCAGTTCTTC. This sequence joins TRBV15 and TRBJ2-1; D uncertain. The V gene's germline CDR1 is LNHNV and CDR2 YYDKDF (reference sequence). The V gene lost 0 bases and the J gene lost 0 bases, with 6 bases spanning the gap. There are 15 residues in the CDR3.

Many counts were recorded for this clonotype. The chain has TRBV28 and TRBJ1-1; 7 nucleotides line up with TRBD1. Germline trimming cut 1 base from V and 7 bases from J; bases unmatched to any gene: 6. There are 14 residues in the CDR3. The germline V gene has CDR1 MDHEN and CDR2 SYDVKM. The CDR3 region has the DNA TGTGCCAGCAGTTTATCTCGACAGGGTAGTGAAGCTTTCTTT. Its translation is CASSLSRQGSEAFF.

About this clonotype: This may come from a read error, since a much larger clone is one base off. V usage is TRBV7-8 and J usage is TRBJ2-1; maybe TRBD1 (5 bases). Germline V gene lookup returns CDR1 SGHVS and CDR2 FQNEAQ. The germline V and J ends were trimmed by 1 base and 3 bases, with 13 bases remaining between them. CDR3 length equals 16 residues. CDR3 loop: CASSLEGVPFYNEQFF. CDR3 nucleotides: TGTGCCAGCAGCTTAGAAGGGGTCCCTTTCTACAATGAGCAGTTCTTC.

This chain connects TRBV19 to TRBJ1-4; 8 bases line up with TRBD1. The length of the CDR3 is 16 residues. Per germline, CDR1 LNHDA and CDR2 SQIVND (reference sequence). V dropped 5 bases and J dropped 4; count of bases not matched to a gene: 9. The DNA of the CDR3 is TGTGCCAGTAGTCCTTGGGGGACAGGCTTTAATGAAAAACTGTTTTTT. It encodes CASSPWGTGFNEKLFF.

This clonotype was recorded at least ten times. The V gene is TRBV7-9, the J gene TRBJ2-5; 9 bases agree with TRBD2. Germline assignment: CDR1 SEHNR and CDR2 FQNEAQ (reference sequence). V dropped 4 bases and J dropped 1; count of bases not matched to a gene: 1. This CDR3 spans 14 amino acids. The CDR3 sequence: CASSSGLAQETQYF. Here the CDR3 DNA reads TGTGCCAGCAGCTCGGGACTAGCCCAAGAGACCCAGTACTTC.

Only one count was recorded for this clonotype. It is likely a read error, because the conserved phenylalanine at the end of the CDR3 is missing. The chain uses TRBV6-2 or TRBV6-3 and TRBJ2-5; the match to TRBD2 covers 9 bases. Unmatched junction bases numbered 7, after V lost 6 bases and J lost 5 bases. The CDR3 spans 14 residues. Germline CDR1 and CDR2: MNHEY and SVGEGT. The CDR3: CASRGSGSLETQYL. The CDR3 nucleotides are TGTGCCAGCAGAGGTAGCGGGAGCCTCGAGACCCAGTACCTC.

This clonotype was detected a few times. J is TRBJ2-3 and V is TRBV12-3 or TRBV12-4; no clear D. The CDR3 has 14 amino acids. V gave up 3 bases and J gave up 2 bases, with 9 bases separating them. CDR3 amino acids: CASSLRANTDTQYF. CDR3 DNA sequence: TGTGCCAGCAGTTTGCGAGCCAACACAGATACGCAGTATTTT.

The chain joins TRBV18 to TRBJ2-1; 10 nucleotides match TRBD2. V shed 3 bases and J 5 bases; nucleotides not matched to a gene: 4. The germline V gene encodes CDR1 KGHSH and CDR2 LQKENI. CDR3 length: 15 amino acids. CDR3 in DNA: TGTGCCAGCTCACCTAAGACTAGCGGGCACAATGAGCAGTTCTTC. Its protein is CASSPKTSGHNEQFF.

This clonotype was recorded at least ten times. The chain combines TRBV4-3 with TRBJ2-7; perhaps TRBD2 as D (5 bases). The CDR3 loop spans 16 amino acids. V lost 0 bases to trimming and J lost 2 bases, with 14 bases between them. Germline V lookup: CDR1 LGHNA, CDR2 YSLEER. The CDR3 protein is CASSQDLGWETYEQYF. CDR3 nucleotides: TGCGCCAGCAGCCAAGATCTCGGGTGGGAGACCTACGAGCAGTACTTC.

This chain uses TRBV29-1 with TRBJ2-2, with D unclear. The ends were cut back, 4 bases at V and 3 bases at J, with 6 bases in the middle. The CDR3 is 12 residues long. The germline V gene has CDR1 SQVTM and CDR2 ANQGSEA. The chain's CDR3 is CSVVGYTGELFF. CDR3 nucleotide sequence: TGCAGCGTTGTGGGTTACACCGGGGAGCTGTTTTTT.

This rearrangement joins TRBV19 to TRBJ2-7, with 7 bases identical to TRBD1. V lost 9 bases, J lost 11 bases, and 28 bases stayed unmatched. The CDR3 is 17 residues long. Germline values: CDR1 LNHDA, CDR2 SQIVND (reference sequence). CDR3 residues: CASPPRANRGNQRMEYF. The CDR3 nucleotides read TGTGCCAGCCCCCCGAGGGCAAACAGGGGAAATCAAAGGATGGAGTACTTC.

This clonotype was counted ten times or more. The chain combines TRBV27 with TRBJ2-1; a possible D gene is TRBD2 (6 bases). Germline V gene lookup returns CDR1 MNHEY and CDR2 SMNVEV (reference sequence). V shed 3 bases and J shed 3 bases, with 12 bases lying between them. The CDR3 is 15 amino acids. DNA for the CDR3: TGTGCCAGCAGTTTGGCGGGATCAGGCTACAATGAGCAGTTCTTC. Translated: CASSLAGSGYNEQFF.

This clonotype was detected many times. V is TRBV19 and J is TRBJ1-5; 7 bases are a match to TRBD1. CDR1 is LNHDA and CDR2 is SQIVND in the germline V gene (reference sequence). J gave up 5 bases and V 6 bases, and 4 bases lay outside the gene matches. The CDR3 loop spans 13 amino acids. The CDR3 nucleotides are TGTGCCAGTAGGCCGACAGGGCATCAGCCCCAGCATTTT. Amino acids: CASRPTGHQPQHF. Combining the CDR3 with reference TRBV19 and TRBJ1-5 gives the whole variable domain DGGITQSPKYLFRKEGQNVTLSCEQNLNHDAMYWYRQDPGQGLRLIYYSQIVNDFQKGDIAEGYSVSREKKESFPLTVTSAQKNPTAFYLCASRPTGHQPQHFGDGTRLSIL.

This clonotype occurred many times. CDR3 coding DNA: TGTGCCAGCAACAAATGGACTAGCGGGAGTGGGGAGCAGTTCTTC. Protein product: CASNKWTSGSGEQFF. The V call is TRBV6-2 or TRBV6-3, the J call TRBJ2-1; the match to TRBD2 covers 13 bases. CDR3 length: 15 residues. Trimming at V came to 7 bases and at J to 10 bases, leaving 10 bases not matched to a gene. Germline-derived CDR1 and CDR2 are MNHEY and SVGEGT.

There are many counts of this clonotype. The V call is TRBV2, the J call TRBJ2-5, with TRBD2 matching 15 bases. With 5 bases clipped from V and 3 bases from J, the junction kept 10 bases outside the gene matches. The germline gives CDR1 SNHLY, CDR2 FYNNEI. CDR3 size: 18 residues. The CDR3 region has the DNA TGTGCCAGCAGTAACCCAGGGACTAGCGGGAGGTTCGAAGAGACCCAGTACTTC. It codes for CASSNPGTSGRFEETQYF.

This clonotype was observed a few times. The junction departs from germline at one end; a sequencing error may be responsible. This sequence joins TRBV29-1 and TRBJ2-5; TRBD1 might be the D (6 bases). The germline CDR1 and CDR2 sequences are SQVTM and ANQGSEA. The CDR3 spans 12 residues. CDR3 in amino acids: CSELTGQETQYF. In nucleotides, the CDR3 is TGCAGCGAATTAACAGGGCAGGAGACCCAGTACTTT.

This clonotype was recorded many times. The chain is built from TRBV7-9 and TRBJ2-2, with 7 positions matching TRBD2. J gave up 6 bases and V 4 bases, and 11 bases lay outside the gene matches. Germline assignment: CDR1 SEHNR and CDR2 FQNEAQ (reference sequence). The CDR3 sequence is 16 residues long. For the CDR3, the DNA is TGTGCCAGCAGCTCATCGGCGGGAGTGGGGGCCGGGGAGCTGTTTTTT. This gives the protein CASSSSAGVGAGELFF. Complete variable domain (other parts from reference TRBV7-9 and TRBJ2-2): DTGVSQNPRHKITKRGQNVTFRCDPISEHNRLYWYRQTLGQGPEFLTYFQNEAQLEKSRLLSDRFSAERPKGSFSTLEIQRTEQGDSAMYLCASSSSAGVGAGELFFGEGSRLTVL.

This clonotype was picked up many times. The gene calls are TRBV6-4 and TRBJ2-3, with a tentative D call TRBD2 (5 bases). Looked up from germline, CDR1 is MRHNA and CDR2 is SNTAGT. Trimming left V 8 bases short and J 5 bases short, with 14 bases between. The CDR3 contains 13 residues. CDR3 coding DNA: TGTGCCAGCTCCGGGGATCTGGGAGATACGCAGTATTTT. Translation: CASSGDLGDTQYF.

This rearrangement joins TRBV4-1 to TRBJ2-2; D ambiguous. Per the germline V gene, CDR1 is MGHRA and CDR2 is YSYEKL. The CDR3 is 12 amino acids. The ends were cut back, 3 bases at V and 4 bases at J, with 3 bases in the middle. The DNA of the CDR3 is TGCGCCAGCAGCCATATCACCGGGGAGCTGTTTTTT. Translating gives CASSHITGELFF.

This sequence joins TRBV7-2 and TRBJ2-2, with 9 nucleotides matching TRBD1. Losses at the gene ends were 5 bases for V and 6 bases for J; bases not matched to a gene: 10. This CDR3 is 16 amino acids long. Germline CDR1 reads SGHTA; CDR2 reads FQGNSA. The CDR3 is CASSRRQGGRAGELFF. In DNA form, the CDR3 reads TGTGCCAGCAGCCGTCGACAGGGGGGTCGGGCCGGGGAGCTGTTTTTT.

Notes on this clonotype: The CDR3 carries no conserved terminal phenylalanine or tryptophan, so it likely arises from a read error. This rearrangement joins TRBV7-2 to TRBJ2-7; 12 bases are shared with TRBD2. V was pared by 2 bases and J by 5 bases, with 7 bases of the junction left unmatched. This CDR3 is 16 amino acids long. Germline CDR1 SGHTA, CDR2 FQGNSA. CDR3 sequence (DNA): TGTGCCAGCAGCTTACAAGGACTAGCGGGACGGAACGAGCAGTACCTC. It translates to CASSLQGLAGRNEQYL.

This clonotype has ten or more counts. The chain combines TRBV4-3 with TRBJ1-5, with unresolved D. The CDR3 totals 13 residues. CDR1 and CDR2 from the germline V gene are LGHNA and YSLEER. V was cut by 0 bases and J by 5 bases, with 5 bases left in between. CDR3 loop: CASSQDSYQPQHF. The DNA for the CDR3 is TGCGCCAGCAGCCAAGACAGTTATCAGCCCCAGCATTTT.